The 14 T cell receptor beta chains below come from one sample, sequenced in a study of shared clonotypes between healthy human individuals. The protocol was immunoSEQ multiplex PCR, while the TCRdb copy is restricted to in-frame clones and leaves out a portion. The table includes approximately 2,000,000 clones, 85% to 95% detected once. Material for sequencing was naive CD4+ T cells from PBMCs. As for subset: CD45RA+ positively selected. The receptors were gathered from a man younger than 35 in good health. Some clones in this sample may be carry-over from other donors' samples.

The rearrangement joins TRBV9 to TRBJ1-1; TRBD1 agrees at 9 bases. The CDR3 sequence is 14 residues long. The V gene's germline CDR1 is SGDLS and CDR2 YYNGEE. J lost 13 bases, V lost 3 bases, and 13 bases had no gene match. CDR3 sequence (DNA): TGTGCCAGCAGCGCAGGTCCCCGGGACAGGGTGGTTTTCTTT. This sequence encodes CASSAGPRDRVVFF. Full variable domain (remainder filled in from reference TRBV9 and TRBJ1-1): DSGVTQTPKHLITATGQRVTLRCSPRSGDLSVYWYQQSLDQGLQFLIQYYNGEERAKGNILERFSAQQFPDLHSELNLSSLELGDSALYFCASSAGPRDRVVFFGQGTRLTVV.

The rearrangement links TRBV5-6 to TRBJ2-3; either TRBD1 or TRBD2 may fit D (5 bases each). Between the trimmed V and J ends, which lost 0 bases and 4 bases, there was a span of 21 bases. CDR3 length equals 18 residues. From germline, CDR1 is SGHDT and CDR2 YYEEEE. CDR3 sequence reads: CASSLAARAGTRPDTQYF. The CDR3 DNA reads as TGTGCCAGCAGCTTGGCGGCCAGGGCTGGAACTAGACCAGATACGCAGTATTTT.

This chain joins TRBV6-1 and TRBJ1-2; TRBD1 is a possible D gene (5 bases). The CDR3 is 15 residues long. The V gene's germline CDR1 is MNHNS and CDR2 SASEGT. The germline V and J ends were trimmed by 4 bases and 3 bases, with 15 bases remaining between them. CDR3 sequence (DNA): TGTGCCAGCAGTGGCGACAGCCTTGGGGACTATGGCTACACCTTC. Protein: CASSGDSLGDYGYTF.

The V call is TRBV11-3, the J call TRBJ2-3; no definite D call. This CDR3 is built from 14 residues. The ends were cut back, 4 bases at V and 2 bases at J, with 10 bases in the middle. In germline, CDR1 is SGHNT, CDR2 YENEEA. The CDR3 loop is CASSSGYYTDTQYF. Here the CDR3 DNA reads TGTGCCAGCAGCTCAGGATATTACACAGATACGCAGTATTTT.

This clone was detected only once. The chain uses TRBV6-1 and TRBJ2-2; a weak D match, TRBD2 (6 bases). The CDR3 is made up of 16 amino acids. V shed 2 bases and J shed 0 bases, with 10 bases lying between them. The germline CDR1 and CDR2 sequences are MNHNS and SASEGT. CDR3 DNA: TGTGCCAGCAGTGAATTGGGCGGGACGAACACCGGGGAGCTGTTTTTT. It encodes CASSELGGTNTGELFF.

The rearrangement links TRBV19 to TRBJ1-2, with 9 bases aligning to TRBD1. With V trimmed by 5 bases and J by 3 bases, 10 bases remained unmatched. Germline loops: CDR1 LNHDA, CDR2 SQIVND (reference sequence). The CDR3 contains 16 residues. The CDR3 here is CASSGGTGGDYYGYTF. The CDR3 DNA reads as TGTGCCAGTAGTGGGGGAACAGGGGGCGACTACTATGGCTACACCTTC.

This clone was counted once. V gene TRBV2 combines with J gene TRBJ2-5, with 7 bases aligning to TRBD2. Losses at the gene ends were 7 bases for V and 1 base for J; bases not matched to a gene: 15. The germline CDR1 and CDR2 sequences are SNHLY and FYNNEI. There are 17 residues in the CDR3. The CDR3 loop reads CASIPWGGRWSQETQYF. In nucleotides, the CDR3 is TGTGCCAGCATCCCCTGGGGGGGGAGGTGGAGCCAAGAGACCCAGTACTTC. The full variable domain, rest sourced from reference TRBV2 and TRBJ2-5, is EPEVTQTPSHQVTQMGQEVILRCVPISNHLYFYWYRQILGQKVEFLVSFYNNEISEKSEIFDDQFSVERPDGSNFTLKIRSTKLEDSAMYFCASIPWGGRWSQETQYFGPGTRLLVL.

J is TRBJ2-7 and V is TRBV5-6; TRBD1 agrees at 7 bases. Germline trimming cut 6 bases from V and 6 bases from J; bases unmatched to any gene: 15. This CDR3 contains 15 residues. Germline-derived CDR1 and CDR2 are SGHDT and YYEEEE. The CDR3 reads CASTPDPTGSGEQYF. The CDR3 DNA reads TGTGCCAGCACCCCTGACCCGACAGGGTCGGGCGAGCAGTACTTC.

J is TRBJ1-1 and V is TRBV12-5; D is possibly TRBD1 (6 bases). The germline V and J ends were trimmed by 6 bases and 1 base, with 12 bases remaining between them. CDR1 and CDR2 from the germline V gene are LGHNT and FRNRAP. This CDR3 contains 14 residues. CDR3 region: CASGRDRPNTEAFF. The CDR3 DNA reads TGTGCTAGTGGCCGCGACAGGCCGAACACTGAAGCTTTCTTT.

The V call is TRBV19, the J call TRBJ2-1; D perhaps matches TRBD2 (5 bases). Germline V gene data show CDR1 as LNHDA and CDR2 as SQIVND (reference sequence). V was trimmed by 6 bases and J by 0 bases, leaving 9 bases between them. This CDR3 is built from 14 residues. Written as DNA, the CDR3 is TGTGCCAGTAGACAGACTATCTCCTACAATGAGCAGTTCTTC. Protein: CASRQTISYNEQFF.

The sample holds a few counts of this clone. The chain couples TRBV14 to TRBJ1-1; D uncertain. The CDR3 loop spans 16 amino acids. Trimming shortened V by 0 bases and J by 4 bases, and 15 bases separated the two germline ends. Germline V gene data show CDR1 as SGHDN and CDR2 as FVKESK. In DNA form, the CDR3 reads TGTGCCAGCAGCCAAGATCTCGGAAGGGTGGTCACTGAAGCTTTCTTT. It codes for CASSQDLGRVVTEAFF.

The rearrangement uses TRBV14 and TRBJ2-1; 9 nucleotides match TRBD1. J was trimmed by 3 bases and V by 4 bases; bases with no gene match: 4. CDR1 and CDR2 (germline): SGHDN, FVKESK. The CDR3 length is 15 residues. The CDR3 here is CASSRRGQGYNEQFF. CDR3 nucleotides: TGTGCCAGCAGCCGCCGGGGACAGGGCTACAATGAGCAGTTCTTC.

The genes are TRBV5-4 and TRBJ2-5; 8 bases line up with TRBD2. The CDR3 runs 14 residues. Germline V gives CDR1 SGHNT, CDR2 YYREEE (reference sequence). V was pared by 4 bases and J by 3 bases, with 5 bases of the junction left unmatched. Written as DNA, the CDR3 is TGTGCCAGCAGCACGAAAGCGGGAGAAGAGACCCAGTACTTC. Amino acids: CASSTKAGEETQYF.

V usage is TRBV5-4 and J usage is TRBJ2-5, with TRBD2 matching 10 bases. With V trimmed by 0 bases and J by 4 bases, 6 bases remained unmatched. Germline loops: CDR1 SGHNT, CDR2 YYREEE (reference sequence). The CDR3 runs to 16 residues. CDR3 sequence (DNA): TGTGCCAGCAGCTTGGCCAAGCTAGCGGGAGCAGAGACCCAGTACTTC. Translation gives CASSLAKLAGAETQYF.